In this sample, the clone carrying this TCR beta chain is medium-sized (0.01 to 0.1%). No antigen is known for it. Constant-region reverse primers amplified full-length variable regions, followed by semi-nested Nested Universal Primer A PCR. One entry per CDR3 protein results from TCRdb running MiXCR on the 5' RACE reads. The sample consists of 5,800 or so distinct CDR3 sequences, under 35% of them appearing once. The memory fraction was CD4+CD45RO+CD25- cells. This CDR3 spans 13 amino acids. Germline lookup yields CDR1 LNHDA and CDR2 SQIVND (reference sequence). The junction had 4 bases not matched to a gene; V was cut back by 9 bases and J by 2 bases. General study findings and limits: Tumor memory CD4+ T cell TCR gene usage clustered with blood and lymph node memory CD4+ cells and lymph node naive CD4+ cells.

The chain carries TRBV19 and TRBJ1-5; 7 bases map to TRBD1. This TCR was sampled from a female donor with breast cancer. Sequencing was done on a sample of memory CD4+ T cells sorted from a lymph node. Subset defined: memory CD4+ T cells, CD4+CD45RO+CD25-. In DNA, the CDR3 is TGTGCCAGCTTGGACAGGCGCAATCAGCCCCAGCATTTT. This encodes CASLDRRNQPQHF. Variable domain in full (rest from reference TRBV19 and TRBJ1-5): DGGITQSPKYLFRKEGQNVTLSCEQNLNHDAMYWYRQDPGQGLRLIYYSQIVNDFQKGDIAEGYSVSREKKESFPLTVTSAQKNPTAFYLCASLDRRNQPQHFGDGTRLSIL.